The following is a TCR beta chain sequence with its context. Its antigen is currently not known. No much larger clonotype is one base removed from it; base qualities were not supplied. This entry is derived from a study of blood T cell repertoires in COVID-19 (dated by TCRdb to 2020 to 2022). Regarding the complete study: Samples from collaborators originated in the United States, Italy and Spain and spanned both the acute and convalescent phases of COVID-19. The repertoires were released in a freely available public database meant as a resource for research on the immune response to SARS-CoV-2. The material from the prospective study consisted of cDNA or gDNA derived from T cells, B-cell-depleted T cells, or PBMCs. Samples were obtained from the ongoing ImmuneRACE study (first 160 participants) and from some 1,300 subjects provided by 6 global collaborators. Where HLA class I and class II types were available, the types were taken from metadata supplied by the sample provider, not from assay-based typing. Sample metadata almost always included a de-identified subject ID, COVID-19 status, age in years and sex. Subjects who had been exposed to COVID-19, were actively infected with it, or had recovered from it provided the deeply sampled blood TCRbeta repertoires that made up the dataset.

Participants in the prospective study were enrolled through a virtual design, were aged roughly 18 to 95 years, and lived in 20 to 30 United States geographic areas. Cohort assignment in the prospective study relied on participant-reported clinical history from a screening survey and a study questionnaire. In the prospective study, mobile phlebotomists collected whole blood, serum and a nasopharyngeal or oropharyngeal swab from each participant. Prospective study participants could optionally give additional blood draws and questionnaires over an approximately 2-month period. Before DNA extraction, prospective study blood samples were shipped either frozen or at room temperature. Broader findings and caveats from the paper: The quantity of clinical and demographic metadata differed by source and by participant and was supplied without curation.

The immunoSEQ Assay, a bias-controlled multiplex PCR, was used to amplify TCRbeta CDR3 regions from genomic DNA. The authors processed their data as follows. Within the assay, amplification of reference gene primers was used to estimate how many nucleated cells each sample contained. To quantify the absolute abundance of each unique TCRbeta CDR3 rearrangement, sequence reads were collapsed and filtered. For each sample, productive Simpson clonality was calculated as the square root of Simpson's diversity index over productive rearrangements. TCRdb limited this immuneACCESS table to in-frame rearrangements with V and J called. A share of clones is missing; checked studies link under half to unresolved V genes, and the rest is unexplained. D and trimming come from the DNA, and the V and J calls and clone size come from that table. For this sample there are roughly 190,000 clones; approximately 86% appear just once. The ten largest clones represent approximately 4.7% of the sample.

The CDR3 has 15 amino acids, counting the end cysteine and phenylalanine. Only the CDR3 part of the read is kept: 45 bases, read in frame from the first base. Trimming leaves V shorter by 5 bases and J shorter by 4 bases, with the junction holding 10 bases beyond the gene matches. Taken from the germline V gene (reference sequence), the CDR1 and CDR2 loops are WNHNN and SYGVQD. This TCR came from a woman aged 55 to 70 with acute COVID-19. The V gene is TRBV10-1 and the J gene is TRBJ1-2, with 7 bases aligning to TRBD1. Material: PBMCs or T cells enriched from blood (not recorded which). The CDR3: CASSPSRQGVYGYTF. The DNA sequence is given as TGCGCCAGCAGTCCTTCGAGGCAGGGGGTCTATGGCTACACCTTC.